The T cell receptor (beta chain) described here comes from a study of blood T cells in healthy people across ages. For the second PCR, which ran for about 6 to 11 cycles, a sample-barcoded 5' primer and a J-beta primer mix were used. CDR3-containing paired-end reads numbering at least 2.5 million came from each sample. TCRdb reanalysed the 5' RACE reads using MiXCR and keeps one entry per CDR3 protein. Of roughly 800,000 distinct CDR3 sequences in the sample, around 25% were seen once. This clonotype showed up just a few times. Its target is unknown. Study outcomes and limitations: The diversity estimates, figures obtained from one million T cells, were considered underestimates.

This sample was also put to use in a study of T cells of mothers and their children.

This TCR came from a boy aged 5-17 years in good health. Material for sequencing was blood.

The CDR3 DNA reads TGCAGTGCTCGACGCGTCGACAGGGAAACGTCAAAAAACATTCAGTACTTC. This sequence encodes CSARRVDRETSKNIQYF. This chain connects TRBV20-1 to TRBJ2-4; the match to TRBD1 covers 7 bases. The CDR3 contains 17 residues. Trimming at V came to 5 bases and at J to 4 bases, leaving 17 bases not matched to a gene. CDR1 is DFQATT, CDR2 SNEGSKA, per germline (reference sequence).